These 2 T cell receptor beta chains share one sample of origin, sequenced in a study of blood T cell repertoires in COVID-19. Assay: immunoSEQ multiplex PCR; the TCRdb copy retains only in-frame clones and omits some. The sample records 170,000 or so clones, roughly 84% being singletons. Sequenced sample: PBMCs or T cells enriched from blood (not recorded which). The receptors were gathered from a woman aged 50 to 60 who had recovered from COVID-19.

This clone appeared a single time. This chain joins TRBV28 and TRBJ1-1; D is perhaps TRBD1 (5 bases). The V end was cut by 3 bases, the J end by 1 base, with 12 bases between. Looked up from germline, CDR1 is MDHEN and CDR2 is SYDVKM. This CDR3 has 15 amino acids. The CDR3 protein is CASSFGGSTNTEAFF. CDR3 DNA: TGTGCCAGCAGTTTTGGGGGGTCCACGAACACTGAAGCTTTCTTT.

This chain connects TRBV5-1 to TRBJ1-1; possible D gene TRBD1, 6 bases. Per germline, CDR1 SGHRS and CDR2 YFSETQ. V lost 5 bases and J 4 bases, leaving 18 bases between the germline ends. CDR3 length: 15 amino acids. In DNA form, the CDR3 reads TGCGCCAGCAGTTTTGTGGCCGGGGGGGCCACTGAAGCTTTCTTT. This codes for CASSFVAGGATEAFF.